This T cell receptor (beta chain) was sequenced during a study of blood T cell repertoires in COVID-19. About the study: T cells, B-cell-depleted T cells, or PBMCs provided the cDNA or gDNA that served as material.

CDR1 is MDHEN, CDR2 SYDVKM, per germline. V was clipped by 2 bases and J by 1 base, with 9 bases between them. The CDR3 runs to 15 residues. Authors' methods: Quantification of nucleated cells was approximated via reference gene primer amplification. Here immunoSEQ multiplex PCR was the method, and the copy in TCRdb shows in-frame clones only, minus some. V, J and clone size were drawn from that table, and D and trimming were deduced from the DNA. The table has about 160,000 clones, 70% to 90% seen once; the top ten hold more than 0.85%. Input material: peripheral blood. The V call is TRBV28, the J call TRBJ1-5; possible D gene TRBD1, 6 bases. The receptor comes from a man between 40 and 49 years old with acute or convalescent COVID-19. In DNA, the CDR3 is TGTGCCAGCAGTTTAGACACAGGGAGCAATCAGCCCCAGCATTTT. This translates into CASSLDTGSNQPQHF.